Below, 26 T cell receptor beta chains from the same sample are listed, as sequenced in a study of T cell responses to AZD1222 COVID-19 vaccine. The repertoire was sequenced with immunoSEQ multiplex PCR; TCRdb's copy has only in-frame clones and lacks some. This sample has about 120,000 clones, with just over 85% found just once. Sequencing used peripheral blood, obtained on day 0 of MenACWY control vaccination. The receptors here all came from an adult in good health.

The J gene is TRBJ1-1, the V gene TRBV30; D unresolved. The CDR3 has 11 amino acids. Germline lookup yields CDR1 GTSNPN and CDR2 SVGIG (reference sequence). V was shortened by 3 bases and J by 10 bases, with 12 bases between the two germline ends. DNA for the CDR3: TGTGCCTGGAGGAGCGGGGTAGGAGCTTTCTTT. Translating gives CAWRSGVGAFF.

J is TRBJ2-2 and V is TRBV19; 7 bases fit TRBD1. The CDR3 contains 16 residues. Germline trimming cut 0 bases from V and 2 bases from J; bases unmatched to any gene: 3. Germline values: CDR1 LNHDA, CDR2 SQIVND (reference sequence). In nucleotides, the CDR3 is TGTGCCAGTAGTATAGACGGGACAGCCAACACCGGGGAGCTGTTTTTT. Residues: CASSIDGTANTGELFF.

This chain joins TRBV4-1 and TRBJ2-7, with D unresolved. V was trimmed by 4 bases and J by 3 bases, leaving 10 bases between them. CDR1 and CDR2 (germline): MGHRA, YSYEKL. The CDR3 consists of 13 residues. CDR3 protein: CASSPLWGYEQYF. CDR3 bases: TGCGCCAGCAGCCCCCTGTGGGGCTACGAGCAGTACTTC.

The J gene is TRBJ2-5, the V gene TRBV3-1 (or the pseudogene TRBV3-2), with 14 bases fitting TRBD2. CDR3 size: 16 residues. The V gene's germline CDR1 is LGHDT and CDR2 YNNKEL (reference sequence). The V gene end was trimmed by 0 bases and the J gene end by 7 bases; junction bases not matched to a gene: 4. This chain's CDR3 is CASSQDPTSGRGTQYF. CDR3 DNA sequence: TGTGCCAGCAGCCAAGACCCGACTAGCGGGAGGGGGACCCAGTACTTC.

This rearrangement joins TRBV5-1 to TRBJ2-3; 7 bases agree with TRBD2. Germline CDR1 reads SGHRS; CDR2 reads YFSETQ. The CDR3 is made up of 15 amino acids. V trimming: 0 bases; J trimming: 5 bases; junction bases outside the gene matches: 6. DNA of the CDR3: TGCGCCAGCAGCTTGGGCGCGGGAGCAAGAGATACGCAGTATTTT. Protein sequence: CASSLGAGARDTQYF.

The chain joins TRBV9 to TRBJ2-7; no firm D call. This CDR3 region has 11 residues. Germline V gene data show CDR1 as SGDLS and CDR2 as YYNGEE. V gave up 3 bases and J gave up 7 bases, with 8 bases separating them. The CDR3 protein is CASSDNGEQYF. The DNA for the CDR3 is TGTGCCAGCAGCGATAACGGGGAGCAGTACTTC.

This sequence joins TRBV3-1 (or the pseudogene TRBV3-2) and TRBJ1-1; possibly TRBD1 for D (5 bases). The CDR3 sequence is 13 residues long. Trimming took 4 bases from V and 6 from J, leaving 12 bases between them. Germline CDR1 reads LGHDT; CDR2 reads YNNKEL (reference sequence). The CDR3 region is CASSRLGDAEAFF. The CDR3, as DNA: TGTGCCAGCAGCCGTCTCGGGGACGCTGAAGCTTTCTTT.

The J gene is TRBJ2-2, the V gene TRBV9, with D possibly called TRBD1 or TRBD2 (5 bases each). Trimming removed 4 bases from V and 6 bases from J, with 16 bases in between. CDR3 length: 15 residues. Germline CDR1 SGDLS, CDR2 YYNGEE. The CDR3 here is CASSTSPGTSGELFF. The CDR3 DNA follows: TGTGCCAGCAGCACTTCCCCAGGGACCTCCGGGGAGCTGTTTTTT.

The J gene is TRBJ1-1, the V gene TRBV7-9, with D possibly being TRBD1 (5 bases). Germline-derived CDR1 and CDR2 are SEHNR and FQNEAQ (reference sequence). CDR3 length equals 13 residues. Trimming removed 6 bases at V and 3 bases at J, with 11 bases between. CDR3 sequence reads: CASREQDYTEAFF. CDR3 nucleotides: TGTGCCAGCAGGGAACAGGACTACACTGAAGCTTTCTTT.

This chain's CDR3 is CASSGEISGANVLTF. The CDR3 DNA reads as TGTGCCAGCAGTGGTGAGATCTCTGGGGCCAACGTCCTGACTTTC. The chain links TRBV2 to TRBJ2-6; no clear D gene. The CDR3 is made up of 15 amino acids. With 4 bases removed from V and 0 bases from J, the gap between germline ends came to 7 bases. Germline V lookup: CDR1 SNHLY, CDR2 FYNNEI.

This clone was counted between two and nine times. CDR3 residues: CATSELAGEEQYF. CDR3 nucleotides: TGTGCCACCAGCGAACTAGCGGGAGAAGAGCAGTACTTC. The chain carries TRBV15 and TRBJ2-7, with 11 nucleotides matching TRBD2. V lost 5 bases, J lost 7 bases, and 4 bases stayed unmatched. There are 13 residues in the CDR3. CDR1 and CDR2 (germline): LNHNV, YYDKDF (reference sequence).

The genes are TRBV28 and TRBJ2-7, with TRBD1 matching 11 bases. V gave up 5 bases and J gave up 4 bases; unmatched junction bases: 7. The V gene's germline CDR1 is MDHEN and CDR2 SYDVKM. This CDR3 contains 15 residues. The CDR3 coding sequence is TGTGCCAGCAGTCTACCCGGGACAGGGGGTTACGAGCAGTACTTC. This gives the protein CASSLPGTGGYEQYF.

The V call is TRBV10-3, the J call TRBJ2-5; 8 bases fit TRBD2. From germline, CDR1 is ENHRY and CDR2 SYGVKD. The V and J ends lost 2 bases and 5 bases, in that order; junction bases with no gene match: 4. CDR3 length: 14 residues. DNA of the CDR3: TGTGCCATCAGTGAGGGGACTAGTACGGAGACCCAGTACTTC. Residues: CAISEGTSTETQYF.

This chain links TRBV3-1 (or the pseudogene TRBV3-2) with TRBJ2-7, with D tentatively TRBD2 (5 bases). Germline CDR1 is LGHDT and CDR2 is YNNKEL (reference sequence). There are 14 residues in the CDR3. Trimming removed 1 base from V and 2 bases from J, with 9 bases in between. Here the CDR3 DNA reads TGTGCCAGCAGCCAAGCCAGAGGGACCTACGAGCAGTACTTC. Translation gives CASSQARGTYEQYF.

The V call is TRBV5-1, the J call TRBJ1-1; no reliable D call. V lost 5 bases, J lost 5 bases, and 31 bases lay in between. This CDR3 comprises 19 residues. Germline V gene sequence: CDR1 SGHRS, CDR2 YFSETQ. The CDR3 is CASSFGVALHEERSTEAFF. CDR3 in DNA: TGCGCCAGCAGTTTCGGGGTGGCCCTGCACGAGGAAAGATCGACTGAAGCTTTCTTT.

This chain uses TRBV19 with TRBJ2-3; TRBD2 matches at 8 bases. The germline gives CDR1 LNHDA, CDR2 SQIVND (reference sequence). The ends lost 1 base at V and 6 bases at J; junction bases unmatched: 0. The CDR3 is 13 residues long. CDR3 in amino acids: CASSIGLADTQYF. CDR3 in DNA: TGTGCCAGTAGTATAGGACTAGCGGATACGCAGTATTTT.

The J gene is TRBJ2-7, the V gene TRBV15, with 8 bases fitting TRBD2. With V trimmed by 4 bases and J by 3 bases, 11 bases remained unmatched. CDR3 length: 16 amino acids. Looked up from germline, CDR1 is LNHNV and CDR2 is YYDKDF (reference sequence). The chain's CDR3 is CATSNGGGATRYEQYF. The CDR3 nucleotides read TGTGCCACCAGCAACGGGGGGGGAGCCACACGCTACGAGCAGTACTTC.

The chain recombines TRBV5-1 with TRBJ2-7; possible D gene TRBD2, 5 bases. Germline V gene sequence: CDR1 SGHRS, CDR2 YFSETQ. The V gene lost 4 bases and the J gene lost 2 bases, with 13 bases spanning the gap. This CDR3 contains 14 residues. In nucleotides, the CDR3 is TGCGCCAGCAGCGTAAGGACTGAAACCTACGAGCAGTACTTC. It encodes CASSVRTETYEQYF.

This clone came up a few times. CDR3 amino acids: CAWTGTGSSPLHF. The CDR3 DNA follows: TGTGCCTGGACCGGGACAGGGAGCTCACCCCTCCACTTT. V usage is TRBV30 and J usage is TRBJ1-6; the match to TRBD1 covers 9 bases. Germline V gene sequence: CDR1 GTSNPN, CDR2 SVGIG (reference sequence). The CDR3 is made up of 13 amino acids. V dropped 4 bases and J dropped 10; count of bases not matched to a gene: 5.

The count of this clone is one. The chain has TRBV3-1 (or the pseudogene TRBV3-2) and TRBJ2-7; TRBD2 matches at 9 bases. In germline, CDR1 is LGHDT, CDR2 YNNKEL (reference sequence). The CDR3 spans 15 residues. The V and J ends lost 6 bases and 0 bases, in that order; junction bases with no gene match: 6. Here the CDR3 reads CASRPYSGSSYEQYF. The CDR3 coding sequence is TGTGCCAGCAGACCTTATAGCGGGAGCTCCTACGAGCAGTACTTC.

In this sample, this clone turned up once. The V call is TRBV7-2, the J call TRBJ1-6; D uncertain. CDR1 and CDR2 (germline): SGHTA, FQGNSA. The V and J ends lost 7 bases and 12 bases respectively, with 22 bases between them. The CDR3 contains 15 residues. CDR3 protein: CASNYRAFYEGPLHF. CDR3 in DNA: TGTGCCAGCAACTACAGAGCCTTCTATGAGGGACCCCTCCACTTT.

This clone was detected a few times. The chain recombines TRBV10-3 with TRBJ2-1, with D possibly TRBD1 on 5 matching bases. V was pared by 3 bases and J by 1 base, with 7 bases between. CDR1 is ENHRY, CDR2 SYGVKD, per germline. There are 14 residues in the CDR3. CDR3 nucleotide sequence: TGTGCCATCAGTGACAGGGATTCCTACAATGAGCAGTTCTTC. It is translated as CAISDRDSYNEQFF.

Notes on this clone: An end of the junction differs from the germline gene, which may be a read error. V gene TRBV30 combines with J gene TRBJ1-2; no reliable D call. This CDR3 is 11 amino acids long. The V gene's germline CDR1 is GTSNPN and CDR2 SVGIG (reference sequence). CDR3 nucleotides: TGTGCCGGGAGGAAAGACTATGGCTACACCTTC. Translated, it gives CAGRKDYGYTF. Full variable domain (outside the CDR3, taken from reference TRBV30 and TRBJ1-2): SQTIHQWPATLVQPVGSPLSLECTVEGTSNPNLYWYRQAAGRGLQLLFYSVGIGQISSEVPQNLSASRPQDRQFILSSKKLLLSDSGFYLCAGRKDYGYTFGSGTRLTVV.

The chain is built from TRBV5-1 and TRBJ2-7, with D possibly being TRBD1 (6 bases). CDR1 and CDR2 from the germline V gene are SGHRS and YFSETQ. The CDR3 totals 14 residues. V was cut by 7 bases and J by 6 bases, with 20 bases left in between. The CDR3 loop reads CASYNGRGESEQYF. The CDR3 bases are TGCGCCAGCTATAATGGCAGGGGTGAATCCGAGCAGTACTTC.

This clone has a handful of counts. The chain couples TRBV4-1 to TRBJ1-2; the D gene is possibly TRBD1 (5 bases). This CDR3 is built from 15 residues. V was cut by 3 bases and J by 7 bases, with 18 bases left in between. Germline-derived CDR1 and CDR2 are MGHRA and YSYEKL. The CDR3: CASSQSWGGVAGYTF. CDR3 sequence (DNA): TGCGCCAGCAGCCAGTCCTGGGGCGGGGTGGCTGGCTACACCTTC.

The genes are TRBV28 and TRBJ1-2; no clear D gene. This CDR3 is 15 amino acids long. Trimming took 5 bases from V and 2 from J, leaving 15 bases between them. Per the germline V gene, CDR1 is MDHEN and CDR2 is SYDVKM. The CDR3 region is CASSLTGFRNYGYTF. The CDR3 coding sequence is TGTGCCAGCAGTCTAACGGGATTTCGAAACTATGGCTACACCTTC.